A single sample is the source of the 8 T cell receptor beta chains below, sequenced in a study of T cells in Graves' hyperthyroidism and ophthalmopathy. The CDR3 regions of TCR beta were amplified from RNA transcripts. First-round RT-PCR with HTBI primers amplified the TCR CDR3 region. TCRdb reprocessed the multiplex PCR reads via MiXCR and lists one record per CDR3 protein. The table records around 300,000 distinct CDR3 sequences, more than 10% of them present only once. The sequencing input was blood. The receptors come from a woman aged 30 to 39 with Graves' hyperthyroidism that later progressed to Graves' ophthalmopathy.

This clonotype showed up many times. The chain joins TRBV3-1 to TRBJ2-7; D possibly corresponds to TRBD2 (6 bases). This CDR3 region has 14 residues. Per the germline V gene, CDR1 is LGHDT and CDR2 is YNNKEL (reference sequence). V was trimmed by 3 bases and J by 6 bases, leaving 15 bases between them. The CDR3 sequence is CASSHVGSQVEQYF. CDR3 coding DNA: TGTGCCAGCAGCCATGTCGGGAGTCAGGTCGAGCAGTACTTC.

Ten or more counts support this clonotype. This sequence joins TRBV7-2 and TRBJ2-2, with D perhaps assigned TRBD1 or TRBD2 (5 bases each). The ends were cut back, 2 bases at V and 4 bases at J, with 11 bases in the middle. Germline values: CDR1 SGHTA, CDR2 FQGNSA. This CDR3 has 15 residues. The CDR3: CASSLYGASTGELFF. Here the CDR3 DNA reads TGTGCCAGCAGCTTATACGGGGCATCCACCGGGGAGCTGTTTTTT.

This clonotype has at least ten counts. The V gene is TRBV12-3 or TRBV12-4, the J gene TRBJ2-7; TRBD2 matches 8 bases. The CDR3 covers 14 residues. The V segment lost 1 base and the J segment 4 bases; nucleotides outside the gene matches: 3. CDR3 coding DNA: TGTGCCAGCAGTTTAGGCGCGGGAGGTTACGAGCAGTACTTC. Translating it yields CASSLGAGGYEQYF.

This clonotype was detected ten times or more. V gene TRBV12-3 or TRBV12-4 combines with J gene TRBJ2-1; D might be TRBD2 (6 bases). V was clipped by 5 bases and J by 3 bases, with 8 bases between them. There are 13 residues in the CDR3. CDR3 sequence: CASSEGLYNEQFF. The CDR3 nucleotides are TGTGCCAGCAGTGAGGGACTCTACAATGAGCAGTTCTTC.

This clonotype came up many times. This chain connects TRBV7-8 to TRBJ2-5; a weak D match, TRBD2 (6 bases). V was pared by 5 bases and J by 5 bases, with 18 bases between. This CDR3 comprises 15 residues. Germline V CDR1 and CDR2: SGHVS, FQNEAQ. The CDR3 protein is CASSRDSTGAETQYF. The CDR3 region has the DNA TGTGCCAGCAGCCGGGACTCTACCGGGGCGGAGACCCAGTACTTC.

This clonotype appeared many times. The chain recombines TRBV29-1 with TRBJ2-7; D possibly uses TRBD1 or TRBD2 (6 bases each). CDR3 length: 12 residues. The germline CDR1 and CDR2 sequences are SQVTM and ANQGSEA. The V end lost 3 bases, the J end lost 5 bases, and 11 bases lay between the germline ends. The CDR3 here is CSVEGGGHEQYF. The CDR3 coding sequence is TGCAGCGTTGAGGGGGGCGGCCACGAGCAGTACTTC.

The rearrangement links TRBV2 to TRBJ2-7; 7 nucleotides match TRBD1. The CDR3 runs 15 residues. Germline V lookup: CDR1 SNHLY, CDR2 FYNNEI. V lost 6 bases and J lost 0; bases outside the gene matches: 8. CDR3 bases: TGTGCCAGCAGAAACCGGGACAGCAGCTCCTACGAGCAGTACTTC. Protein product: CASRNRDSSSYEQYF.

This clonotype was recorded a few times. This may stem from a read error, because a much larger clone lies one nucleotide away. The rearrangement links TRBV28 to TRBJ2-7; D perhaps matches TRBD2 (5 bases). Trimming left V 8 bases short and J 3 bases short, with 17 bases between. This CDR3 has 14 amino acids. CDR1 and CDR2 from the germline V gene are MDHEN and SYDVKM. This chain's CDR3 is CASGVSDSYYEQYF. CDR3 nucleotide sequence: TGTGCCAGCGGCGTATCGGACTCCTACTACGAGCAGTACTTC.